This TCR beta chain stems from a study of cytomegalovirus exposure and HLA in healthy donors. This clone is a singleton in its sample. Its antigen is still unknown. V shed 4 bases and J 7 bases; nucleotides not matched to a gene: 6. From germline, CDR1 is MNHEY and CDR2 SMNVEV (reference sequence). The CDR3 has 15 amino acids. Whole-study results and caveats: Reportedly, fewer N-insertions than the approximately 650-donor mean appeared in an Asian-associated ancestry cluster in a later analysis.

Vbeta (60) and Jbeta (13) primers were used in the PCR. Here immunoSEQ multiplex PCR was the method, and the copy in TCRdb shows in-frame clones only, minus some. The sample consists of about 160,000 clones, about 71% of them appearing once. The TCR originated in a woman aged 25 to 39 in good health and CMV-seronegative. This chain links TRBV27 with TRBJ2-7, with TRBD2 identical over 14 bases. The sequenced material came from PBMCs. CDR3 protein: CASSSGTSGSREQYF. CDR3 DNA sequence: TGTGCCAGCAGTTCGGGGACTAGCGGGAGTCGGGAGCAGTACTTC.